This TCR beta chain was recorded in a study of blood T cell repertoires in COVID-19. Study-wide background: Acute-phase and convalescent COVID-19 samples originated in the United States, Italy and Spain. PBMCs, B-cell-depleted T cells, or T cells were the source of the cDNA or gDNA that made up the material.

Here immunoSEQ multiplex PCR was the method, and the copy in TCRdb shows in-frame clones only, minus some. The sample carries about 92,000 clones, around 85% recorded once. Seattle participants joined during active infection and were tracked over time. The CDR3 has 13 amino acids. V was pared by 5 bases and J by 6 bases, with 10 bases between. The sequencing input was peripheral blood. The V call is TRBV12-3 or TRBV12-4, the J call TRBJ1-4, with D hard to call. This TCR was recovered from a woman aged 55-70 years with COVID-19, enrolled during active disease. CDR3 region: CASSRTVYEKLFF. For the CDR3, the DNA is TGTGCCAGCAGTCGGACTGTTTATGAAAAACTGTTTTTT.